This TCR beta chain was recorded in a study of blood T cells in healthy people across ages. Germline V gene lookup returns CDR1 SGHTA and CDR2 FQGNSA. The CDR3 has 16 amino acids. V dropped 5 bases and J dropped 5; count of bases not matched to a gene: 8. Using a J-beta primer mix together with a sample-barcoded 5' primer, a second PCR was run for about 7 to 12 cycles. With 12 random nucleotides, a template-switch adaptor tagged each individual cDNA molecule. The yield of each sample was at least 2.5 million CDR3-containing paired-end reads. TCRdb passed the 5' RACE reads through MiXCR, listing each CDR3 protein once. The sample has roughly 1,300,000 distinct CDR3 sequences, approximately 59% seen once.

This clonotype originated in a man between 18 and 35 years old in good health. Sequenced: blood. The V call is TRBV7-2, the J call TRBJ2-5; TRBD2 matches 13 bases. The chain's CDR3 is CASSERLAGGPETQYF. In DNA, the CDR3 is TGTGCCAGCAGCGAGCGACTAGCGGGGGGTCCGGAGACCCAGTACTTC.